This T cell receptor (beta chain) was sequenced during a study of blood T cell repertoires in COVID-19. V dropped 3 bases and J dropped 7 bases, with 4 bases sitting between them. This CDR3 has 12 amino acids. Profiled with immunoSEQ multiplex PCR; TCRdb holds only in-frame clones, not every one. The sample consists of around 70,000 clones, around 78% of them appearing once. The sequence was obtained from a human donor in a cohort sampled during active COVID-19. The chain links TRBV12-3 or TRBV12-4 to TRBJ1-6; no clear D. Input material: peripheral blood. The CDR3: CASSFRNSPLHF. CDR3 bases: TGTGCCAGCAGTTTCAGAAATTCACCCCTCCACTTT.